The clone carrying this T cell receptor beta chain has only a few counts. What it recognizes is unknown. The data belong to a study of post-analysis software for immune sequencing data. Broader study findings: Compared with controls, patients showed significantly lower normalized Chao1 diversity.

V gave up 1 base and J gave up 6 bases, with 9 bases separating them. The CDR3 covers 13 residues. Germline-derived CDR1 and CDR2 are DFQATT and SNEGSKA (reference sequence). Unique molecular identifiers had been added to the TCR beta cDNA libraries. Each batch of 1 to 10 million T cells produced some 500,000 cDNA molecules. TCRdb used MiXCR to reprocess the PCR reads, holding one entry per CDR3 protein. The table records about 160,000 distinct CDR3 sequences, roughly 40% of them present only once. The chain uses TRBV20-1 and TRBJ2-2; no firm D call. The receptor was isolated from a girl aged 5-17 years with multiple sclerosis. The specimen comprised blood, sampled after autologous hematopoietic stem cell transplantation. CDR3 bases: TGCAGTGCTAGAGCCCCTATCGCCGGGGAGCTGTTTTTT. It specifies CSARAPIAGELFF.